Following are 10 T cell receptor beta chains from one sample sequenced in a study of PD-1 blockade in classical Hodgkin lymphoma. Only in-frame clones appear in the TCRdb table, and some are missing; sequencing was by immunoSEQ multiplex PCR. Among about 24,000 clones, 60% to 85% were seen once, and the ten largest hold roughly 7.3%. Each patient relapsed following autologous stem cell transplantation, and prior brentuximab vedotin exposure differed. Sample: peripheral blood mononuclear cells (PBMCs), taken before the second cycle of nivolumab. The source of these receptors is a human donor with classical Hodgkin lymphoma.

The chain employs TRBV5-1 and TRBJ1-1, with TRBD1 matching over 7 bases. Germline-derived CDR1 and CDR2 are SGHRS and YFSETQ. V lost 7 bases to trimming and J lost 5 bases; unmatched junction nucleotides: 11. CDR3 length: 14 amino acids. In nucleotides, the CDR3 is TGCGCCAGCTCCAACCCAGGGGGTGGGACTGAAGCTTTCTTT. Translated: CASSNPGGGTEAFF.

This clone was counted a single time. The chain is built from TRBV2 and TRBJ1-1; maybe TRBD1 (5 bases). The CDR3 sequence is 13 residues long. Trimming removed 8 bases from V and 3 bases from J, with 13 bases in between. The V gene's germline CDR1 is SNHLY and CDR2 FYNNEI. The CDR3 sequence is CASRKGTDTEAFF. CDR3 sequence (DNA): TGTGCCAGCCGGAAGGGGACCGACACTGAAGCTTTCTTT.

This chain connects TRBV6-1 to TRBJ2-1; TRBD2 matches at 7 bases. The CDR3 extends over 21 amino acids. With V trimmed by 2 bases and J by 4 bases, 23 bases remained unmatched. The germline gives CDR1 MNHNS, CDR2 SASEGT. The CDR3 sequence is CASSENPSPAQQAGRYNEQFF. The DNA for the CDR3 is TGTGCCAGCAGTGAAAACCCCTCCCCAGCCCAACAAGCGGGACGATACAATGAGCAGTTCTTC.

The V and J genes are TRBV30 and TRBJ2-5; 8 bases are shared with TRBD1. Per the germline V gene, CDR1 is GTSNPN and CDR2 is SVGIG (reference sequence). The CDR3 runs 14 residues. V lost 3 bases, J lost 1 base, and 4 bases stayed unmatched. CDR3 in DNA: TGTGCCTGGAGGAAGACAGGGGTCCAAGAGACCCAGTACTTC. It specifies CAWRKTGVQETQYF.

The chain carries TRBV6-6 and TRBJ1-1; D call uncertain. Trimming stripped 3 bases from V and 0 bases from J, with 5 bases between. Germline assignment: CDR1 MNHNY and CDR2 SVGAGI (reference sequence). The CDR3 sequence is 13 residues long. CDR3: CASSYAVNTEAFF. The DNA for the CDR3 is TGTGCCAGCAGTTATGCGGTGAACACTGAAGCTTTCTTT.

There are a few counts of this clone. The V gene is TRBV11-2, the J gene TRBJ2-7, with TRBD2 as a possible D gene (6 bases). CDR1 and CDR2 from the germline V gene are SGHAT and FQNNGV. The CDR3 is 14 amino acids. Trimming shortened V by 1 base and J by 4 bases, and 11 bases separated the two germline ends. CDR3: CASSLGPGRYEQYF. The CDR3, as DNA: TGTGCCAGCAGCTTAGGTCCAGGGAGGTACGAGCAGTACTTC.

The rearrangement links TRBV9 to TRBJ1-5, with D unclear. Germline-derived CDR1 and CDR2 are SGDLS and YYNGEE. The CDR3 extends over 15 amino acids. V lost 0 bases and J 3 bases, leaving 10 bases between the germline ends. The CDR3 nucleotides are TGTGCCAGCAGCGTAGCTATCGGACCCAATCAGCCCCAGCATTTT. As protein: CASSVAIGPNQPQHF. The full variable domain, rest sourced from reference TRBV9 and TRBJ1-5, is DSGVTQTPKHLITATGQRVTLRCSPRSGDLSVYWYQQSLDQGLQFLIQYYNGEERAKGNILERFSAQQFPDLHSELNLSSLELGDSALYFCASSVAIGPNQPQHFGDGTRLSIL.

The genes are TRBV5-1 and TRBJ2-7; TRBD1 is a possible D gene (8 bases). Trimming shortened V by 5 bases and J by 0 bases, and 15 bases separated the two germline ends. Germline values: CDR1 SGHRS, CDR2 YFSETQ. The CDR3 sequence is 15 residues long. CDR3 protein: CASRYRGGVSYEQYF. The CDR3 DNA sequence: TGCGCCAGCAGGTACAGGGGGGGAGTCTCCTACGAGCAGTACTTC. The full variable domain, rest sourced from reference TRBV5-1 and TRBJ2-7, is KAGVTQTPRYLIKTRGQQVTLSCSPISGHRSVSWYQQTPGQGLQFLFEYFSETQRNKGNFPGRFSGRQFSNSRSEMNVSTLELGDSALYLCASRYRGGVSYEQYFGPGTRLTVT.

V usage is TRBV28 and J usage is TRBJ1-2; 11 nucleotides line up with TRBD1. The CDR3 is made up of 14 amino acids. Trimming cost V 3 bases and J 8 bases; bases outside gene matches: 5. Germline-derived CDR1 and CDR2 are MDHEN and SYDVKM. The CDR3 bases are TGTGCCAGCAGTTTCGGACAGGGGGCGCGGGGCTACACCTTC. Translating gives CASSFGQGARGYTF.

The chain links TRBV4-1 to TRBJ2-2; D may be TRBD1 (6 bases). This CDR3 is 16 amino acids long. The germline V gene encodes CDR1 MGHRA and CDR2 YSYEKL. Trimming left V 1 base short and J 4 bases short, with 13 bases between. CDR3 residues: CASSQGGGRGTGELFF. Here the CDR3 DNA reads TGCGCCAGCAGCCAAGGAGGGGGACGGGGCACCGGGGAGCTGTTTTTT.